A selection of T cell receptor beta chains follows, all from one sample in a study of blood T cell repertoires in COVID-19. Sequencing was performed with immunoSEQ multiplex PCR; in TCRdb, only in-frame clones are kept and a portion is missing. The profile shows about 44,000 clones, around nine tenths of them singletons. Sequencing was carried out using peripheral blood. The receptor set was obtained from a man in his forties or fifties with COVID-19, enrolled during active disease. Both conserved end residues are part of each CDR3. D genes are given only for firm matches. The size entry is marked missing in some rows and otherwise reads once, few, many or a size class.

D gene	V gene	clone size	CDR3 length	J gene	CDR3 protein	CDR3 DNA
TRBD2	TRBV11-2	-	15	TRBJ2-7	CASRGTSGRIYEQYF	TGTGCCAGCAGGGGGACTAGCGGGAGGATATACGAGCAGTACTTC
-	TRBV12-3/TRBV12-4	once	13	TRBJ1-1	CASSRGMNTEAFF	TGTGCCAGCAGTCGGGGGATGAACACTGAAGCTTTCTTT
-	TRBV5-6	-	12	TRBJ1-3	CASTNQGGTIYF	TGTGCCAGCACCAACCAAGGGGGCACCATATATTTT
TRBD2	TRBV28	few	16	TRBJ2-7	CASSPGGLAGSYEQYF	TGTGCCAGCAGCCCCGGGGGACTAGCGGGCTCCTACGAGCAGTACTTC
-	TRBV5-5	-	14	TRBJ1-1	CASSSLTGLTEAFF	TGTGCCAGCAGCTCCCTAACAGGGCTCACTGAAGCTTTCTTT
-	TRBV11-2	once	16	TRBJ2-4	CASSFYGSGAKNIQYF	TGTGCCAGCAGCTTCTACGGGAGTGGGGCCAAAAACATTCAGTACTTC
-	TRBV6-5	-	14	TRBJ1-4	CASRGGATNEKLFF	TGTGCCAGCAGAGGGGGTGCAACTAATGAAAAACTGTTTTTT
-	TRBV28	-	12	TRBJ1-4	CASLGGNEKLFF	TGTGCCAGTCTGGGGGGGAATGAAAAACTGTTTTTT
-	TRBV7-9	-	12	TRBJ2-1	CASRRTEVEQFF	TGTGCCAGCAGGAGAACAGAAGTAGAGCAGTTCTTC
-	TRBV6-6	-	16	TRBJ1-3	CASSYPGLVSGNTIYF	TGTGCCAGCAGTTACCCGGGGTTAGTCTCCGGAAACACCATATATTTT
TRBD1	TRBV2	-	14	TRBJ1-1	CASRDRAGNTEAFF	TGTGCCAGCAGAGACAGGGCGGGGAACACTGAAGCTTTCTTT
TRBD1	TRBV5-6	-	15	TRBJ2-1	CASSLIGGGYNEQFF	TGTGCCAGCAGCTTGATAGGGGGCGGCTACAATGAGCAGTTCTTC
TRBD1	TRBV5-1	-	14	TRBJ1-1	CASSLEGADTEAFF	TGCGCCAGCAGCTTGGAGGGGGCGGACACTGAAGCTTTCTTT
-	TRBV7-8	-	14	TRBJ2-1	CASSVRDPYNEQFF	TGTGCCAGCAGCGTGCGGGACCCCTACAATGAGCAGTTCTTC
-	TRBV7-2	few	16	TRBJ2-7	CASSQRRGRSSYEQYF	TGTGCCAGCAGCCAAAGACGAGGGAGGAGCTCCTACGAGCAGTACTTC
-	TRBV18	-	14	TRBJ2-7	CASSPRAGSYEQYF	TGTGCCAGCTCACCACGGGCGGGATCCTACGAGCAGTACTTC
TRBD1	TRBV19	-	14	TRBJ1-5	CASSRGQGGQPQHF	TGTGCCAGTAGTAGAGGACAGGGCGGTCAGCCCCAGCATTTT
TRBD2	TRBV10-3	-	19	TRBJ2-5	CATRLGRASGRGRQETQYF	TGTGCCACCAGACTTGGGCGGGCTAGCGGGAGAGGTCGCCAAGAGACCCAGTACTTC
TRBD1	TRBV3-1/TRBV3-2	-	15	TRBJ1-6	CASSLGDRDNSPLHF	TGTGCCAGCAGCCTTGGGGACAGGGATAATTCACCCCTCCACTTT
-	TRBV6-2/TRBV6-3	-	13	TRBJ1-1	CASRLGAEAEAFF	TGTGCCAGCCGCCTAGGGGCAGAAGCTGAAGCTTTCTTT
TRBD1	TRBV27	-	16	TRBJ1-5	CASSPYRDRVNQPQHF	TGTGCCAGCAGTCCCTACCGGGACAGGGTCAATCAGCCCCAGCATTTT
-	TRBV28	once	12	TRBJ2-7	CASSQAPYEQYF	TGTGCCAGCAGTCAGGCTCCCTACGAGCAGTACTTC
-	TRBV6-6	-	15	TRBJ2-1	CASTQTGRTYNEQFF	TGTGCCAGCACGCAGACTGGGAGGACCTACAATGAGCAGTTCTTC
TRBD1	TRBV4-1	-	16	TRBJ2-7	CASSQGPDRAVYEQYF	TGCGCCAGCAGCCAAGGGCCCGACAGGGCGGTCTACGAGCAGTACTTC